The 32 T cell receptor beta chains below all came from one sample that was sequenced in a study of OX40 agonist ivuxolimab in advanced cancers. The data were produced by immunoSEQ multiplex PCR, yet TCRdb's version contains in-frame clones alone and is incomplete. Altogether some 66,000 clones are present, 85% being singletons, with the ten largest covering about 0.83%. The starting material was CD4+ or CD8+ T cells sorted from blood, obtained in a trial of the OX40 agonist ivuxolimab. The receptors come from an adult with an advanced solid tumor such as melanoma, head and neck, liver or kidney cancer.

This clone has just a few counts. This chain links TRBV2 with TRBJ1-6; D is unresolved. The CDR3 is made up of 14 amino acids. CDR1 SNHLY and CDR2 FYNNEI come from the germline V gene. Trimming took off 6 bases at V and 5 bases at J, with 11 bases between the two ends. In DNA form, the CDR3 reads TGTGCCAGCAGGGGCAGCGTTGATAATTCACCCCTCCACTTT. This codes for CASRGSVDNSPLHF. Supplemented by reference TRBV2 and TRBJ1-6, the full variable domain reads EPEVTQTPSHQVTQMGQEVILRCVPISNHLYFYWYRQILGQKVEFLVSFYNNEISEKSEIFDDQFSVERPDGSNFTLKIRSTKLEDSAMYFCASRGSVDNSPLHFGNGTRLTVT.

This clone is a singleton in its sample. V is TRBV28 and J is TRBJ2-5; D is ambiguous. V was clipped by 7 bases and J by 0 bases, with 6 bases between them. CDR1 is MDHEN and CDR2 is SYDVKM in the germline V gene. This CDR3 comprises 12 residues. The CDR3 DNA reads TGTGCCAGCATGGATAACCAAGAGACCCAGTACTTC. It encodes CASMDNQETQYF. The complete variable domain, with remaining parts taken from reference TRBV28 and TRBJ2-5, reads DVKVTQSSRYLVKRTGEKVFLECVQDMDHENMFWYRQDPGLGLRLIYFSYDVKMKEKGDIPEGYSVSREKKERFSLILESASTNQTSMYLCASMDNQETQYFGPGTRLLVL.

This chain links TRBV7-8 with TRBJ2-5; a weak D match, TRBD1 (6 bases). Looked up from germline, CDR1 is SGHVS and CDR2 is FQNEAQ. V was shortened by 3 bases and J by 3 bases, with 11 bases between the two germline ends. The CDR3 is 14 residues long. CDR3 in DNA: TGTGCCAGCAGCTTCGGGACACGGAAAGAGACCCAGTACTTC. Translation: CASSFGTRKETQYF.

The V call is TRBV2, the J call TRBJ1-4; a weak D match, TRBD1 (5 bases). V lost 8 bases and J lost 5, with 18 bases in between. The germline V gene has CDR1 SNHLY and CDR2 FYNNEI. The CDR3 runs to 15 residues. The CDR3 coding sequence is TGTGCCAGCGGACCGTTTGGGGCAGAAAATGAAAAACTGTTTTTT. Protein product: CASGPFGAENEKLFF. The full variable domain, in which reference TRBV2 and TRBJ1-4 provide the parts outside the CDR3, is EPEVTQTPSHQVTQMGQEVILRCVPISNHLYFYWYRQILGQKVEFLVSFYNNEISEKSEIFDDQFSVERPDGSNFTLKIRSTKLEDSAMYFCASGPFGAENEKLFFGSGTQLSVL.

This chain links TRBV7-3 with TRBJ1-2, with D perhaps matching TRBD1 (5 bases). Germline lookup yields CDR1 SGHTA and CDR2 FQGTGA. This CDR3 has 16 residues. Trimming left V 0 bases short and J 5 bases short, with 16 bases between. The CDR3 sequence: CASSLTPGSTSYGYTF. CDR3 coding DNA: TGTGCCAGCAGCTTAACGCCAGGGAGTACTTCGTATGGCTACACCTTC.

This chain connects TRBV4-2 to TRBJ1-2; D unclear. Trimming shortened V by 0 bases and J by 4 bases, and 12 bases separated the two germline ends. CDR1 is LGHNA, CDR2 YNFKEQ, per germline. This CDR3 comprises 15 residues. The chain's CDR3 is CASSQDGEGSYGYTF. CDR3 nucleotides: TGTGCCAGCAGCCAAGACGGAGAAGGGAGCTATGGCTACACCTTC.

The chain has TRBV7-9 and TRBJ1-2; no firm D call. There are 12 residues in the CDR3. CDR1 and CDR2 from the germline V gene are SEHNR and FQNEAQ (reference sequence). V shed 0 bases and J shed 8 bases, with 7 bases lying between them. The CDR3 coding sequence is TGTGCCAGCAGCTTAGCGTCGGACGGCTACACCTTC. Its protein product is CASSLASDGYTF.

This clone showed up just a few times. This chain uses TRBV6-5 with TRBJ2-3; the D gene is possibly TRBD1 (6 bases). From germline, CDR1 is MNHEY and CDR2 SVGAGI. V was pared by 4 bases and J by 6 bases, with 8 bases between. The CDR3 length is 12 residues. The DNA for the CDR3 is TGTGCCAGCAGTTCCACAGGGGATACGCAGTATTTT. Amino acids: CASSSTGDTQYF.

The chain recombines TRBV5-1 with TRBJ2-3; 9 nucleotides match TRBD1. This CDR3 region has 14 residues. CDR1 SGHRS and CDR2 YFSETQ come from the germline V gene. V gave up 4 bases and J gave up 4 bases; unmatched junction bases: 4. Written as DNA, the CDR3 is TGCGCCAGCAGCCCCAGACAGGGGGCAGATACGCAGTATTTT. Amino acid sequence: CASSPRQGADTQYF.

The V gene is TRBV7-9, the J gene TRBJ2-3; 10 nucleotides agree with TRBD2. Germline V gene lookup returns CDR1 SEHNR and CDR2 FQNEAQ (reference sequence). Losses at the gene ends were 2 bases for V and 0 bases for J; bases not matched to a gene: 8. This CDR3 contains 18 residues. DNA for the CDR3: TGTGCCAGCAGCTTAAGGGGGTATAGCGGGAGGAGCACAGATACGCAGTATTTT. Encoded protein: CASSLRGYSGRSTDTQYF.

The chain joins TRBV7-9 to TRBJ1-4, with no clear D. V lost 6 bases and J 2 bases, leaving 10 bases between the germline ends. Looked up from germline, CDR1 is SEHNR and CDR2 is FQNEAQ (reference sequence). The CDR3 covers 14 residues. The CDR3 coding sequence is TGTGCCAGCAGACCGACCCAGACTAATGAAAAACTGTTTTTT. It encodes CASRPTQTNEKLFF.

The rearrangement joins TRBV19 to TRBJ2-5; TRBD1 might be the D (6 bases). V lost 3 bases and J lost 10, with 15 bases in between. This CDR3 has 13 residues. The germline gives CDR1 LNHDA, CDR2 SQIVND (reference sequence). CDR3 protein: CASSMSPGDNQYF. The DNA of the CDR3 is TGTGCCAGTAGTATGTCTCCAGGGGATAACCAGTACTTC. Based on the CDR3 plus reference TRBV19 and TRBJ2-5, the full variable domain is DGGITQSPKYLFRKEGQNVTLSCEQNLNHDAMYWYRQDPGQGLRLIYYSQIVNDFQKGDIAEGYSVSREKKESFPLTVTSAQKNPTAFYLCASSMSPGDNQYFGPGTRLLVL.

The genes are TRBV6-6 and TRBJ2-4; unclear D gene. Trimming stripped 0 bases from V and 7 bases from J, with 13 bases between. The CDR3 is 15 residues long. Per the germline V gene, CDR1 is MNHNY and CDR2 is SVGAGI (reference sequence). In DNA form, the CDR3 reads TGTGCCAGCAGTTACTCAGTACCGCCGGAGAACATTCAGTACTTC. It encodes CASSYSVPPENIQYF.

The chain couples TRBV7-2 to TRBJ2-3; 9 nucleotides align to TRBD2. The CDR3 sequence is 16 residues long. V trimming: 3 bases; J trimming: 6 bases; junction bases outside the gene matches: 10. Germline V CDR1 and CDR2: SGHTA, FQGNSA. CDR3 DNA sequence: TGTGCCAGCAGCTTTTTGGGCGGGAGGGCTCCGGATACGCAGTATTTT. Encoded protein: CASSFLGGRAPDTQYF. The entire variable domain, with the rest obtained from reference TRBV7-2 and TRBJ2-3, is as follows: GAGVSQSPSNKVTEKGKDVELRCDPISGHTALYWYRQSLGQGLEFLIYFQGNSAPDKSGLPSDRFSAERTGGSVSTLTIQRTQQEDSAVYLCASSFLGGRAPDTQYFGPGTRLTVL.

DNA for the CDR3: TGTGCCAGCAGCTTGCAAGGGACTAGCGAGGATACGCAGTATTTT. Translating it yields CASSLQGTSEDTQYF. This chain links TRBV11-3 with TRBJ2-3, with TRBD2 identical over 10 bases. The J segment lost 6 bases and the V segment lost 3 bases, leaving 6 bases of the junction unmatched. This CDR3 spans 15 amino acids. In germline, CDR1 is SGHNT, CDR2 YENEEA. The variable domain in full, completed from reference TRBV11-3 and TRBJ2-3, reads EAGVVQSPRYKIIEKKQPVAFWCNPISGHNTLYWYLQNLGQGPELLIRYENEEAVDDSQLPKDRFSAERLKGVDSTLKIQPAELGDSAVYLCASSLQGTSEDTQYFGPGTRLTVL.

The chain employs TRBV5-1 and TRBJ2-5; tentative D call: TRBD1 (6 bases). The CDR3 is made up of 13 amino acids. CDR1 is SGHRS, CDR2 YFSETQ, per germline. Trimming cost V 2 bases and J 7 bases, with 12 bases left between them. CDR3 in DNA: TGCGCCAGCAGCTTACGGACAGAAGGGACCCAGTACTTC. Its translation: CASSLRTEGTQYF.

V usage is TRBV15 and J usage is TRBJ1-4, with D possibly being TRBD1 (6 bases). V was pared by 1 base and J by 10 bases, with 13 bases between. Looked up from germline, CDR1 is LNHNV and CDR2 is YYDKDF (reference sequence). The CDR3 is 14 amino acids. The chain's CDR3 is CATSRGGGAGKLFF. The CDR3 DNA is TGTGCCACCAGCAGAGGAGGGGGGGCGGGAAAACTGTTTTTT.

With respect to this clone: A read error may produce the germline difference seen at one junction end. The chain links TRBV6-1 to TRBJ1-1, with TRBD1 identical over 9 bases. The CDR3 has 15 amino acids. CDR1 MNHNS and CDR2 SASEGT come from the germline V gene. CDR3 nucleotide sequence: TGTGCCAGCAGGACTGGACAGGGGCCGAACGCTGAAGCTTTCTTT. This gives the protein CASRTGQGPNAEAFF.

V is TRBV5-4 and J is TRBJ2-2, with a tentative D call TRBD2 (6 bases). With 3 bases removed from V and 5 bases from J, the gap between germline ends came to 11 bases. Germline V lookup: CDR1 SGHNT, CDR2 YYREEE (reference sequence). The CDR3 is 14 residues long. The CDR3 coding sequence is TGTGCCAGCAGCTCCGGGAGAAAGACCGGGGAGCTGTTTTTT. This encodes CASSSGRKTGELFF.

The chain links TRBV7-5 to TRBJ2-7; the table's D gene call, TRBD2, was not cross checked with the DNA. TRBV7-5 is annotated as a pseudogene. The CDR3 contains 16 residues. The DNA for the CDR3 is TGTGTCAGAAGCCCCAAGAGTACGGGAGTTTCCTACGAGCAGTACTTC. As protein: CVRSPKSTGVSYEQYF.

This clone has a handful of counts. The chain links TRBV10-1 to TRBJ2-2; D assignment may be TRBD1 or TRBD2 (5 bases each). Deletions cut 8 bases from V and 1 base from J, with 11 bases between. Germline V gene sequence: CDR1 WNHNN, CDR2 SYGVQD (reference sequence). The CDR3 is 14 residues long. CDR3 region: CASAPGQNTGELFF. For the CDR3, the DNA is TGCGCCAGCGCGCCGGGGCAGAACACCGGGGAGCTGTTTTTT.

The chain is built from TRBV12-5 and TRBJ2-1, with D perhaps matching TRBD2 (5 bases). With 1 base removed from V and 8 bases from J, the gap between germline ends came to 18 bases. This CDR3 spans 16 amino acids. Germline V gene lookup returns CDR1 LGHNT and CDR2 FRNRAP. Written as DNA, the CDR3 is TGTGCTAGTGGTTTGGGATCCGGCCGAACGAGGGATGAGCAGTTCTTC. Translated, it gives CASGLGSGRTRDEQFF.

This clone has just one count. V is TRBV4-3 and J is TRBJ1-4, with TRBD1 matching over 7 bases. J lost 6 bases, V lost 1 base, and 8 bases had no gene match. Looked up from germline, CDR1 is LGHNA and CDR2 is YSLEER. The CDR3 runs to 16 residues. CDR3 sequence: CASSQVHRGIDEKLFF. CDR3 sequence (DNA): TGCGCCAGCAGCCAAGTCCACAGGGGTATTGATGAAAAACTGTTTTTT.

The chain uses TRBV15 and TRBJ1-4; D might be TRBD1 (6 bases). V dropped 0 bases and J dropped 1 base, with 6 bases sitting between them. The CDR3 runs to 15 residues. Germline CDR1 LNHNV, CDR2 YYDKDF (reference sequence). CDR3 sequence: CATSRDRGTNEKLFF. CDR3 coding DNA: TGTGCCACCAGCAGAGACAGGGGAACTAATGAAAAACTGTTTTTT. The entire variable domain, with the rest obtained from reference TRBV15 and TRBJ1-4, is as follows: DAMVIQNPRYQVTQFGKPVTLSCSQTLNHNVMYWYQQKSSQAPKLLFHYYDKDFNNEADTPDNFQSRRPNTSFCFLDIRSPGLGDTAMYLCATSRDRGTNEKLFFGSGTQLSVL.

The chain joins TRBV5-1 to TRBJ1-2; 7 bases fit TRBD1. Per the germline V gene, CDR1 is SGHRS and CDR2 is YFSETQ. The CDR3 has 16 residues. V lost 4 bases, J lost 3 bases, and 12 bases stayed unmatched. The CDR3 region is CASSRTGAPSDYGYTF. CDR3 nucleotides: TGCGCCAGCAGCCGAACAGGGGCCCCTAGTGACTATGGCTACACCTTC.

The V and J genes are TRBV27 and TRBJ2-7; 10 positions match TRBD1. The V gene end was trimmed by 0 bases and the J gene end by 1 base; junction bases not matched to a gene: 12. CDR3 size: 19 residues. Germline V gene lookup returns CDR1 MNHEY and CDR2 SMNVEV (reference sequence). CDR3 amino acids: CASSLSKPSWDRGSYEQYF. Written as DNA, the CDR3 is TGTGCCAGCAGTTTATCCAAACCCTCGTGGGACAGGGGATCCTACGAGCAGTACTTC.

This clone occurred a few times. V gene TRBV6-1 combines with J gene TRBJ2-3; TRBD2 agrees at 10 bases. The CDR3 consists of 17 residues. CDR1 MNHNS and CDR2 SASEGT come from the germline V gene. The junction had 10 bases not matched to a gene; V was cut back by 3 bases and J by 4 bases. The CDR3, as DNA: TGTGCCAGCAGTGAGGGGAAGCGGGGGGGCCTCCCAGATACGCAGTATTTT. Its protein product is CASSEGKRGGLPDTQYF.

This chain joins TRBV4-3 and TRBJ2-6; TRBD1 or TRBD2 may be the D gene (6 bases each). V shed 0 bases and J shed 0 bases, with 12 bases lying between them. This CDR3 comprises 18 residues. Germline CDR1 is LGHNA and CDR2 is YSLEER. CDR3 nucleotides: TGCGCCAGCAGCCAAGACGGCAGGGGAGGCTCTGGGGCCAACGTCCTGACTTTC. Translating it yields CASSQDGRGGSGANVLTF.

This rearrangement joins TRBV30 to TRBJ2-1, with a weak D call TRBD1 (6 bases). CDR3 size: 16 residues. Germline CDR1 GTSNPN, CDR2 SVGIG (reference sequence). Trimming took off 4 bases at V and 2 bases at J, with 18 bases between the two ends. The CDR3 bases are TGTGCCTGGACCCTAACTGGGGCAGGGGCCTACAATGAGCAGTTCTTC. It translates to CAWTLTGAGAYNEQFF.

The J gene is TRBJ2-2, the V gene TRBV5-4; 8 positions match TRBD1. The CDR3 has 15 amino acids. Germline assignment: CDR1 SGHNT and CDR2 YYREEE (reference sequence). V was pared by 4 bases and J by 5 bases, with 7 bases of the junction left unmatched. The CDR3 sequence: CASSTGGSLTGELFF. In DNA, the CDR3 is TGTGCCAGCAGCACAGGGGGTTCTTTAACCGGGGAGCTGTTTTTT.

The gene calls are TRBV5-4 and TRBJ2-3; D possibly matches TRBD1 or TRBD2 (5 bases each). V was shortened by 5 bases and J by 1 base, with 8 bases between the two germline ends. This CDR3 is built from 13 residues. Per germline, CDR1 SGHNT and CDR2 YYREEE (reference sequence). CDR3 amino acids: CASSPGRTDTQYF. Here the CDR3 DNA reads TGTGCCAGCAGTCCGGGGCGCACAGATACGCAGTATTTT.

This chain links TRBV5-6 with TRBJ2-3; perhaps TRBD1 as D (5 bases). CDR1 and CDR2 (germline): SGHDT, YYEEEE. This CDR3 spans 14 amino acids. Trimming removed 0 bases from V and 4 bases from J, with 9 bases in between. The CDR3 nucleotides are TGTGCCAGCAGCTTGGAACAGGTGGCAGATACGCAGTATTTT. Amino acid sequence: CASSLEQVADTQYF.